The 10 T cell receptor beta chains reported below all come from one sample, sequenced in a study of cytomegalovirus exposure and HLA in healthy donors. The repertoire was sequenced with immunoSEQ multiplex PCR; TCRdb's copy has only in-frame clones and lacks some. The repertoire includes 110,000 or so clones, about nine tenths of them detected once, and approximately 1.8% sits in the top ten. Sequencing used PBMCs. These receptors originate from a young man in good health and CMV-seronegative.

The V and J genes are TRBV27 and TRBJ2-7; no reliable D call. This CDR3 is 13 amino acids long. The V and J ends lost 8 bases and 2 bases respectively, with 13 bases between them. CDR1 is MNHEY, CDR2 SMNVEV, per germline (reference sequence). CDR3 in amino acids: CASAVWPTYEQYF. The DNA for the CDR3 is TGTGCCAGCGCTGTCTGGCCCACCTACGAGCAGTACTTC.

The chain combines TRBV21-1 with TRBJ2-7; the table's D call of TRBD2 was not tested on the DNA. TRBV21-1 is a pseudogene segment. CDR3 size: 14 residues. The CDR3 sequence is CPSWIRVPSYEQYF. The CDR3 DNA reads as TGTCCCTCCTGGATCCGGGTGCCCTCCTACGAGCAGTACTTC.

CDR3 sequence (DNA): TGTGCCAGCAGCCGGAGGACAGGGATCGACGAGCAGTACTTC. It yields the protein CASSRRTGIDEQYF. The chain recombines TRBV14 with TRBJ2-7; 8 nucleotides align to TRBD1. V lost 4 bases to trimming and J lost 5 bases; unmatched junction nucleotides: 7. The germline V gene has CDR1 SGHDN and CDR2 FVKESK. CDR3 length: 14 residues.

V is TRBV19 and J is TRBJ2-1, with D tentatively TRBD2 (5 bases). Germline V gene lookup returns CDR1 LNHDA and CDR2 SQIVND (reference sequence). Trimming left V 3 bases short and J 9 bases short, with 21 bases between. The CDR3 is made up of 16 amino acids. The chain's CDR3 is CASSIRTGERAGEQFF. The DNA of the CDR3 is TGTGCCAGTAGTATCCGCACTGGCGAGAGGGCCGGTGAGCAGTTCTTC.

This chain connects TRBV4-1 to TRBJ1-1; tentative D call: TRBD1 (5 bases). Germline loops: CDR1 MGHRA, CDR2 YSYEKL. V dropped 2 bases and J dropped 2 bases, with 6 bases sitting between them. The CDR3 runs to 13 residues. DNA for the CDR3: TGCGCCAGCAGCCAAAGGGGCAACACTGAAGCTTTCTTT. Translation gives CASSQRGNTEAFF.

The CDR3 reads CASSYYLTGTEKLFF. For the CDR3, the DNA is TGTGCCAGCAGTTATTATTTGACAGGGACGGAAAAACTGTTTTTT. The rearrangement joins TRBV6-5 to TRBJ1-4, with 7 positions matching TRBD1. The germline gives CDR1 MNHEY, CDR2 SVGAGI. The length of the CDR3 is 15 residues. Losses at the gene ends were 3 bases for V and 8 bases for J; bases not matched to a gene: 9.

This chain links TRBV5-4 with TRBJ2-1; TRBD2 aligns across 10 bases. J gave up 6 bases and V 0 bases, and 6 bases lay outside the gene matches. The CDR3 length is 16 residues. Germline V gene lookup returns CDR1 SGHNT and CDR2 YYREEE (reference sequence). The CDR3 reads CASSLVFSGRSNEQFF. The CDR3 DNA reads TGTGCCAGCAGCTTGGTCTTTAGCGGGAGGAGCAATGAGCAGTTCTTC. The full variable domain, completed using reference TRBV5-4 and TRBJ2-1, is ETGVTQSPTHLIKTRGQQVTLRCSSQSGHNTVSWYQQALGQGPQFIFQYYREEENGRGNFPPRFSGLQFPNYSSELNVNALELDDSALYLCASSLVFSGRSNEQFFGPGTRLTVL.

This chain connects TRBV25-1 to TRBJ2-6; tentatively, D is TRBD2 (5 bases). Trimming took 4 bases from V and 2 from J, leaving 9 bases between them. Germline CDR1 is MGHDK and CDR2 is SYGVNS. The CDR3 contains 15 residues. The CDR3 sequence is CASSAGRAGANVLTF. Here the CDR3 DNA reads TGTGCCAGCAGTGCTGGGAGAGCTGGGGCCAACGTCCTGACTTTC.

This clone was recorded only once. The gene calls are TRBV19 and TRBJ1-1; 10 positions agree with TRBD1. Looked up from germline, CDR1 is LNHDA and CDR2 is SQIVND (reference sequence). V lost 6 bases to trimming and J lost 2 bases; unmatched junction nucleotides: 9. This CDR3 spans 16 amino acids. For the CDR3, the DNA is TGTGCCAGTAGCGCCGGGACAGGGGACTTAAACACTGAAGCTTTCTTT. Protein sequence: CASSAGTGDLNTEAFF.

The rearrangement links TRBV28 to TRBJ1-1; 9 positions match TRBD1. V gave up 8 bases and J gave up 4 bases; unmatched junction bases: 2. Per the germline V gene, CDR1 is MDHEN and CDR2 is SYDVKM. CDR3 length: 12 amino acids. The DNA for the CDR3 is TGTGCCAGCCGGGACAGGGTCACTGAAGCTTTCTTT. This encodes CASRDRVTEAFF.